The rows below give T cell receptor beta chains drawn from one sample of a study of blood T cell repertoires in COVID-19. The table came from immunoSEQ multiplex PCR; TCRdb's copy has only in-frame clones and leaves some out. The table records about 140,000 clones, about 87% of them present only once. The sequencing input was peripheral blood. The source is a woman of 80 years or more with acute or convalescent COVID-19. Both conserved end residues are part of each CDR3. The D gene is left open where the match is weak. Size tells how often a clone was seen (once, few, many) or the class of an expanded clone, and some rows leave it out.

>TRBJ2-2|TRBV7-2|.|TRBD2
CASSLTSGVGTGELFF
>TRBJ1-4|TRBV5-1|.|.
CASSLGKTGLNEKLFF
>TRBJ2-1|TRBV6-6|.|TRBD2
CASSQLTSGVNEQFF
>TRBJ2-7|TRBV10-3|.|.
CATGSGRPPYEQYF
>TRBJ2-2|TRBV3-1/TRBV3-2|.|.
CASSQAPQSEPHPGELFF
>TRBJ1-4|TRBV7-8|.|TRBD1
CASSPQGATNEKLFF
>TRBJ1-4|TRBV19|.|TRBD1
CASTPPGQGNEKLFF
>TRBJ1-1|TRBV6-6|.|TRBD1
CASRPGQVNTEAFF
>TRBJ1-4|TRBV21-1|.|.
CASRRSTGGNEKLFF
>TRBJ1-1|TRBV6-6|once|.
CASRTPLLEEAFF
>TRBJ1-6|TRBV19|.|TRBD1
CASSTTGVRGNSPLHF
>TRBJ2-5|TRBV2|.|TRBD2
CASSQTSGDQETQYF
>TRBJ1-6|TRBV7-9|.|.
CASSSRDLFSPLHF
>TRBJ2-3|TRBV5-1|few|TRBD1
CASSLGTVTDTQYF
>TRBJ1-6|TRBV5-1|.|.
CASSPDTPPLHF
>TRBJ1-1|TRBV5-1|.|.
CASSSAATNTEAFF
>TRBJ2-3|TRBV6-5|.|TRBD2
CASRTSRGKADTQYF
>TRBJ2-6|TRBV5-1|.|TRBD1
CASSWGTAGANVLTF
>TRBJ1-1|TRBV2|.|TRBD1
CASSTDRDTEAFF
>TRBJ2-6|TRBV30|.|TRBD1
CAWSASRQGRWANVLTF
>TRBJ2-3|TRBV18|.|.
CASSPDRNTDTQYF
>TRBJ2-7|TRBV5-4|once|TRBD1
CASNIYRTGGSYEQYF
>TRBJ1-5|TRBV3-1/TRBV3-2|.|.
CASSPPGGNQPQHF
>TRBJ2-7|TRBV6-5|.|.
CASSYSSTGVYEQYF
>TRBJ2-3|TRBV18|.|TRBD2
CASSRTSGDADTQYF
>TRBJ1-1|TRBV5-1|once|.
CASSPVLNTEAFF
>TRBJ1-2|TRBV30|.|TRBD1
CAWSVRTGGGYTF
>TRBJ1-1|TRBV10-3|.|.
CAISDRRPNTEAFF
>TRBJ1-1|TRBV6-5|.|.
CASALNTEAFF
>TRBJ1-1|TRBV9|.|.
CASSAQGVGLGTEAFF
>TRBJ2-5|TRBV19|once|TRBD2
CASSPDGAGPETQYF
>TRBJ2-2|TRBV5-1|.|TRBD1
CASSWDRAANTGELFF
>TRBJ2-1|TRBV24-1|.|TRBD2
CATSDSGGGLSYNEQFF
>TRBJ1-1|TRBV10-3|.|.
CAISETGLDTEAFF
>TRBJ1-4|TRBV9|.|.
CASSPGEARGEKLFF
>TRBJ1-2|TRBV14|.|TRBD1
CASSQGRGRGHGYTF
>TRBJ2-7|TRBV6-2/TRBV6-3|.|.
CASSYGVGGGEQYF
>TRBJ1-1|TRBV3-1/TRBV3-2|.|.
CASSQATTLSGTEAFF
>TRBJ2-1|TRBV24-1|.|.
CATSDNRDSKRNEQFF
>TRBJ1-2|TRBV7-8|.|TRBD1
CASSLASGAGQGGYGYTF
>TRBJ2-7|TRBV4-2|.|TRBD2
CASSPGRVGEQYF
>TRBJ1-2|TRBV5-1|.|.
CASSLALADNYGYTF
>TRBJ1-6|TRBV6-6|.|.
CASSPQGYRNNSPLHF
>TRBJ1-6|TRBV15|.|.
CATSRERNSPLHF
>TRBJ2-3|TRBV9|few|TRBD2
CASSVAISGGTDTQYF
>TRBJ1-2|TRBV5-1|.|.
CASKGTPSAYGYTF
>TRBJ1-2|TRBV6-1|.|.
CASSEAWGHVGGYTF
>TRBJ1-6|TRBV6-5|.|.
CASSYAYGEGALHF
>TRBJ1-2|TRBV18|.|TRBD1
CASSPVQGIYGYTF
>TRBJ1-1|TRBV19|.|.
CASSIPLRGRLNTEAFF